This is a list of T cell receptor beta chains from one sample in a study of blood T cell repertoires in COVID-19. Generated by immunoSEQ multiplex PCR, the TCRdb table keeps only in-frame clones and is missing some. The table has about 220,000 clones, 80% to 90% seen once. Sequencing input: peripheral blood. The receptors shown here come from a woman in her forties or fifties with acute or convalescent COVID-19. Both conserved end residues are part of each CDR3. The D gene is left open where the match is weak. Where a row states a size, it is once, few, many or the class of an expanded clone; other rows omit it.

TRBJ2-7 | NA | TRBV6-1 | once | TGTGCCAGCAGTGAGGGACTGGATTTCTACGAGCAGTACTTC | CASSEGLDFYEQYF
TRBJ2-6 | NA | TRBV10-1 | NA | TGCGCCAGCAGCGAGGGAGCTGGGGCCAACGTCCTGACTTTC | CASSEGAGANVLTF
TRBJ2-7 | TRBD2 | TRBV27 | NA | TGTGCCAGCAGAGGGACTAACCCAAACAACGAGCAGTACTTC | CASRGTNPNNEQYF
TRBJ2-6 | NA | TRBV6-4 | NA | TGTGCCAGCAGTGGCTTAGGACACCTCTCTGGGGCCAACGTCCTGACTTTC | CASSGLGHLSGANVLTF
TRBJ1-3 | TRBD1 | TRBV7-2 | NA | TGTGCCAGCAGCCGGACAGGGGGCGGAAACACCATATATTTT | CASSRTGGGNTIYF
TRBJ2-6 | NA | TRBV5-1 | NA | TGCGCCAGCAGCTTTTGGGCCTCTGGGGCCAACGTCCTGACTTTC | CASSFWASGANVLTF
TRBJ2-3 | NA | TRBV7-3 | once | TGTGCCAGCAGCCCCCAACAGGGAGCTTCTACAGATACGCAGTATTTT | CASSPQQGASTDTQYF
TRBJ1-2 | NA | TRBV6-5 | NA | TGTGCCAGCAGTTACTCACCCTCGGGACAAGATGGCTACACCTTC | CASSYSPSGQDGYTF
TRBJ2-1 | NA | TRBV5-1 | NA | TGCGCCAGCAGCTTTAGAGACAATGAGCAGTTCTTC | CASSFRDNEQFF
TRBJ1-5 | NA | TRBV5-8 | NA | TGTGCCAGCAGCTTGTATAATCAGCCCCAGCATTTT | CASSLYNQPQHF
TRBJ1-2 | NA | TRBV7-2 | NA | TGTGCCAGCAGCTTATCCTCTCGAAGCGGCTACACCTTC | CASSLSSRSGYTF
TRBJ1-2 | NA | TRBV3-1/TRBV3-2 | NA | TGTGCCAGCAGCCAAGTAGGAACAGCAACATATGGCTACACCTTC | CASSQVGTATYGYTF
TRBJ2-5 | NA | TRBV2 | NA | TGTGCCACCCCGGGGGCCCAGTACTTC | CATPGAQYF
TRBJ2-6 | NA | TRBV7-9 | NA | TGTGCCAGCAGCCCCCTAGCAGGCGGGGCCAACGTCCTGACTTTC | CASSPLAGGANVLTF
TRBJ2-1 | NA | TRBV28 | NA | TGTGCCAGCAGTCGCGGCGGGGGCGCGAGTATTGAGCAGTTCTTC | CASSRGGGASIEQFF
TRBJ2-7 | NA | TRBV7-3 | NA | TGTGCCAGCAGCTACGGGGGAGCAGGGGAGCAGTACTTC | CASSYGGAGEQYF
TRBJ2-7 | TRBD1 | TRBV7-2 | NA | TGTGCCAGCAGCTTAGAACCCTCTTACAGGGGCAGCTACGAGCAGTACTTC | CASSLEPSYRGSYEQYF
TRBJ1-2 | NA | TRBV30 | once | TGTGCCTGGTCCGACAGCTACTATGGCTACACCTTC | CAWSDSYYGYTF
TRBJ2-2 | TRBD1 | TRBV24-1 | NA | TGTGCCACCAGTGATTTGAGTTGGACAGGGGTTAGGTCCGGGGAGCTGTTTTTT | CATSDLSWTGVRSGELFF
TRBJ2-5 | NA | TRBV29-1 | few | TGCAGCGTTGACTCAGACCAAGAGACCCAGTACTTC | CSVDSDQETQYF
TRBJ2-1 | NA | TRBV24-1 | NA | TGTGCCACCAGTGATTTGGGAGCCCCTCCCGATGAGCAGTTCTTC | CATSDLGAPPDEQFF
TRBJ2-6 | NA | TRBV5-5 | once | TGTGCCAGCAGCACAGGGCTGTCTGGGGCCAACGTCCTGACTTTC | CASSTGLSGANVLTF
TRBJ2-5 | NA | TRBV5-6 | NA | TGTGCCATCAAAGAGACCCAGTACTTC | CAIKETQYF
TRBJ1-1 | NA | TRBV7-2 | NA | TGTGCCAGCAGCACGATCCCCGGGGAAGCTTTCTTT | CASSTIPGEAFF
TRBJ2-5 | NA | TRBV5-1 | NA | TGCGCCAGCAACACGGAGGGGTCGGAGACCCAGTACTTC | CASNTEGSETQYF
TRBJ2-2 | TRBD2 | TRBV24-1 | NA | TGTGCCACCGCCTCTCTAGCGGGTACCGGGGAGCTGTTTTTT | CATASLAGTGELFF
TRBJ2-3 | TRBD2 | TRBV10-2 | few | TGCGCCAGCACGCGGGGGGCCCAGAGCACAGATACGCAGTATTTT | CASTRGAQSTDTQYF
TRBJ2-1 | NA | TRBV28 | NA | TGTGCCAGCAGTCCCCCCGGGATCGAAGGGGGGTTCTTC | CASSPPGIEGGFF
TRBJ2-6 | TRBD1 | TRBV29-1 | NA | TGCAGCGTTGAAGATCCCTCCGGGACAGGGGGCTATAAAAGCTCTGGGGCCAACGTCCTGACTTTC | CSVEDPSGTGGYKSSGANVLTF
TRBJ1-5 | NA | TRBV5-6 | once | TGTGCCAGCAGCGTCAACATGCAGCCCCAGCATTTT | CASSVNMQPQHF
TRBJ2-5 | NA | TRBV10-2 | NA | TGCGCCAGCCTACCGGGACACTCGAAACAAGAGACCCAGTACTTC | CASLPGHSKQETQYF
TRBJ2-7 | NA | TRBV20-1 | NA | TGCAGTGCTAGTTTCCCCGGGGCCTACGAGCAGTACTTC | CSASFPGAYEQYF
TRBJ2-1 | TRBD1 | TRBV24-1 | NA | TGTGCCACCAGTGATCACAGGGGCGCAGGCTACAATGAGCAGTTCTTC | CATSDHRGAGYNEQFF
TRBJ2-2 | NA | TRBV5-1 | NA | TGCGCCAGCAGGAGCGAGGAGGTAAAGGAGCTGTTTTTT | CASRSEEVKELFF
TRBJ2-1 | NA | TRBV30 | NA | TGTGCCTGGATCCCCCTGGGCAGGGTGGGGCAGTTCTTC | CAWIPLGRVGQFF